A single sample is the source of the 9 T cell receptor beta chains below, sequenced in a study of PD-1 blockade in classical Hodgkin lymphoma. Stated time point: cycle 4 day 1 (C4D1), after five to seven weeks of nivolumab. Each and every patient relapsed after autologous stem cell transplantation, and patients got differing brentuximab vedotin exposure. Starting with thawed PBMCs, CD4+ T cells were purified by magnetic negative selection. This table comes from immunoSEQ multiplex PCR, and its TCRdb copy is limited to in-frame clones, with some not included. The sample gives around 12,000 clones, 88% of which show up once; 0.9% is in the top ten. Sequencing used CD4+ T cells from blood, obtained before the fourth cycle of nivolumab. All receptors come from a human donor with classical Hodgkin lymphoma.

To note about this clone: One junction end disagrees with the germline gene, perhaps due to a read error. This rearrangement joins TRBV11-3 to TRBJ2-2; a possible D gene is TRBD2 (7 bases). The CDR3 spans 15 residues. Germline V gives CDR1 SGHNT, CDR2 YENEEA. This CDR3 is CASNLGGAYTGELFF. The CDR3 DNA sequence: TGTGCCAGCAACTTAGGGGGGGCCTACACCGGGGAGCTGTTTTTT.

The chain couples TRBV10-1 to TRBJ1-1; weak D call: TRBD1 (5 bases). The CDR3 runs 13 residues. Between the trimmed V and J ends, which lost 2 bases and 7 bases, there was a span of 11 bases. Germline-derived CDR1 and CDR2 are WNHNN and SYGVQD (reference sequence). The CDR3 DNA is TGCGCCAGCAGTGAGAAGACAGTTGATGAAGCTTTCTTT. It is translated as CASSEKTVDEAFF.

CDR3 protein: CASSYPGTRRNEQFF. The CDR3 DNA sequence: TGTGCCAGCAGCTATCCCGGGACTAGAAGGAATGAGCAGTTCTTC. V usage is TRBV5-4 and J usage is TRBJ2-1, with 8 positions matching TRBD2. The length of the CDR3 is 15 residues. Looked up from germline, CDR1 is SGHNT and CDR2 is YYREEE (reference sequence). J gave up 7 bases and V 3 bases, and 9 bases lay outside the gene matches.

This sequence joins TRBV5-1 and TRBJ2-7, with D maybe TRBD1 (6 bases). From germline, CDR1 is SGHRS and CDR2 YFSETQ. Trimming took 0 bases from V and 4 from J, leaving 17 bases between them. This CDR3 comprises 16 residues. The CDR3 is CASSLVPGLGGYEQYF. DNA for the CDR3: TGCGCCAGCAGCTTGGTACCAGGGCTAGGGGGATACGAGCAGTACTTC.

This chain uses TRBV20-1 with TRBJ2-1, with no clear D. Between the trimmed V and J ends, which lost 3 bases and 4 bases, there was a span of 1 base. Germline values: CDR1 DFQATT, CDR2 SNEGSKA (reference sequence). This CDR3 spans 10 amino acids. As DNA, the CDR3 is TGCAGTGCTAGTTACAATGAGCAGTTCTTC. Its protein product is CSASYNEQFF.

J is TRBJ1-1 and V is TRBV5-1, with no clear D. V lost 4 bases to trimming and J lost 1 base, with 14 bases between them. The length of the CDR3 is 15 residues. Germline lookup yields CDR1 SGHRS and CDR2 YFSETQ. CDR3 in amino acids: CASSLPATGNTEAFF. CDR3 nucleotide sequence: TGCGCCAGCAGCCTACCGGCTACGGGGAACACTGAAGCTTTCTTT. Drawing the rest from reference TRBV5-1 and TRBJ1-1, the complete variable domain is KAGVTQTPRYLIKTRGQQVTLSCSPISGHRSVSWYQQTPGQGLQFLFEYFSETQRNKGNFPGRFSGRQFSNSRSEMNVSTLELGDSALYLCASSLPATGNTEAFFGQGTRLTVV.

This chain connects TRBV19 to TRBJ2-1; no clear D. V lost 6 bases to trimming and J lost 8 bases, with 14 bases between them. The V gene's germline CDR1 is LNHDA and CDR2 SQIVND (reference sequence). This CDR3 region has 13 residues. The CDR3 spells CASRFLLGHEQFF. Written as DNA, the CDR3 is TGTGCCAGTAGGTTCTTGTTGGGCCATGAGCAGTTCTTC.

The chain carries TRBV5-4 and TRBJ2-3; D is unclear. The germline gives CDR1 SGHNT, CDR2 YYREEE (reference sequence). The CDR3 loop spans 13 amino acids. Trimming cost V 1 base and J 2 bases, with 5 bases left between them. CDR3 loop: CASSLRITDTQYF. CDR3 sequence (DNA): TGTGCCAGCAGCTTGAGGATCACAGATACGCAGTATTTT.

The chain combines TRBV15 with TRBJ1-5; 7 bases align to TRBD1. J lost 7 bases, V lost 1 base, and 4 bases had no gene match. This CDR3 is built from 14 residues. Germline values: CDR1 LNHNV, CDR2 YYDKDF (reference sequence). The CDR3 spells CATSRGGGGQPQHF. In nucleotides, the CDR3 is TGTGCCACCAGCAGAGGAGGGGGCGGACAGCCCCAGCATTTT.